The clone carrying this TCR beta chain was recorded a few times. As yet, its antigen is unknown. The sample contains more than one DNA sequence encoding this CDR3. The data derive from a study of CD8+ T cells in alopecia areata. Study-level background: Treated patients were scored for severity by percent of scalp affected. Study-wide findings and caveats: Sharing of TCR sequences between patients (possibly for HLA-related reasons) was less clear than in mice. There were many expanded lesional clones persisting in scalp and blood during tofacitinib.

Trimming shortened V by 3 bases and J by 3 bases, and 1 base separated the two germline ends. The CDR3 covers 10 residues. Germline V gene sequence: CDR1 DFQATT, CDR2 SNEGSKA (reference sequence). The treatment was: oral pan-JAK inhibitor, 5-10 mg twice daily. RNA was extracted and reverse transcribed into cDNA as the sequencing template. Sequenced by immunoSEQ multiplex PCR; TCRdb stores in-frame clones only, minus some. This table has about 200,000 clones, around two fifths appearing once. This sample comprised CD4+ T cells sorted from blood, obtained at approximately week 34, from a patient treated with tofacitinib. The TCR was taken from a human donor with alopecia areata. This chain joins TRBV20-1 and TRBJ2-3, with no clear D. The CDR3 DNA reads as TGCAGTGCTAGTACAGATACGCAGTATTTT. This translates into CSASTDTQYF.